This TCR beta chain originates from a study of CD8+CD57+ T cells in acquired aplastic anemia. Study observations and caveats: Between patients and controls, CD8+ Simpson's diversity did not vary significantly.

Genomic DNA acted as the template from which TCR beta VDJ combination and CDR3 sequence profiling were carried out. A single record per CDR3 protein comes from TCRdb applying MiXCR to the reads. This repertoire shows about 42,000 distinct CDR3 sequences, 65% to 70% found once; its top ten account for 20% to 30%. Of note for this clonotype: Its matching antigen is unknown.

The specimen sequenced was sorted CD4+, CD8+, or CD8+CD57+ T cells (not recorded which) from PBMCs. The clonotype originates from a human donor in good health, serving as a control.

The CDR3 loop is CAISMDGQGQAEAFF. CDR3 sequence (DNA): TGTGCCATCAGCATGGACGGACAGGGGCAAGCTGAAGCTTTCTTT. V gene TRBV10-3 combines with J gene TRBJ1-1, with TRBD1 identical over 9 bases. In germline, CDR1 is ENHRY, CDR2 SYGVKD. J was trimmed by 6 bases and V by 6 bases; bases with no gene match: 11. The CDR3 runs to 15 residues.